The 7 T cell receptor beta chains below all came from one sample that was sequenced in a study of T cells in Graves' hyperthyroidism and ophthalmopathy. TCR beta CDR3 regions were amplified from RNA. An initial round of RT-PCR targeting the TCR CDR3 relied on the HTBI primer set. Each CDR3 protein gets one entry after TCRdb re-called the multiplex PCR reads with MiXCR. The sample contains around 350,000 distinct CDR3 sequences, approximately 13% of which appear only once. Sequenced material: blood. All receptors come from a woman aged 18-30 years with Graves' hyperthyroidism.

V is TRBV14 and J is TRBJ1-2; the D gene is possibly TRBD1 (5 bases). CDR3 length: 12 amino acids. V lost 1 base, J lost 14 bases, and 14 bases lay in between. CDR1 and CDR2 (germline): SGHDN, FVKESK. The CDR3 is CASSQAGRANTF. CDR3 sequence (DNA): TGTGCCAGCAGCCAAGCTGGCAGGGCCAATACCTTC.

This clonotype was counted at least ten times. This sequence joins TRBV29-1 and TRBJ1-2, with no clear D. The CDR3 has 12 residues. CDR1 is SQVTM and CDR2 is ANQGSEA in the germline V gene. V dropped 4 bases and J dropped 4 bases, with 10 bases sitting between them. Here the CDR3 DNA reads TGCAGCGTTGGTAGCAGCGGCTATGGCTACACCTTC. It yields the protein CSVGSSGYGYTF.

This clonotype occurred many times. The rearrangement joins TRBV20-1 to TRBJ2-7; D might be TRBD1 or TRBD2, each matching 6 bases. V was cut by 0 bases and J by 6 bases, with 12 bases left in between. This CDR3 has 13 amino acids. Looked up from germline, CDR1 is DFQATT and CDR2 is SNEGSKA (reference sequence). Here the CDR3 reads CSARDWGAGEQYF. CDR3 nucleotide sequence: TGCAGTGCTAGAGACTGGGGGGCGGGCGAGCAGTACTTC.

This chain links TRBV19 with TRBJ1-5; D possibly corresponds to TRBD1 (5 bases). CDR1 and CDR2 (germline): LNHDA, SQIVND (reference sequence). V gave up 10 bases and J gave up 4 bases, with 14 bases separating them. The CDR3 covers 13 residues. The CDR3 reads CATQLGGNQPQHF. The CDR3 coding sequence is TGTGCCACCCAGCTTGGGGGGAATCAGCCCCAGCATTTT.

This clonotype was detected ten times or more. V usage is TRBV3-1 and J usage is TRBJ2-7; D is undetermined. Trimming took 0 bases from V and 0 from J, leaving 3 bases between them. CDR1 is LGHDT, CDR2 YNNKEL, per germline (reference sequence). The CDR3 consists of 13 residues. This CDR3 is CASSQEYSYEQYF. In DNA, the CDR3 is TGTGCCAGCAGCCAAGAATACTCCTACGAGCAGTACTTC.

This clonotype appeared many times. This chain joins TRBV12-3 or TRBV12-4 and TRBJ1-1; possible D gene TRBD1, 5 bases. V was cut by 7 bases and J by 1 base, with 13 bases left in between. This CDR3 region has 14 residues. This CDR3 is CASNLGAANTEAFF. The CDR3 DNA reads as TGTGCCAGCAATCTCGGGGCTGCGAACACTGAAGCTTTCTTT.

A few counts support this clonotype. V gene TRBV20-1 combines with J gene TRBJ1-2; the D is unclear. The CDR3 is 12 amino acids. Germline V gene lookup returns CDR1 DFQATT and CDR2 SNEGSKA (reference sequence). The V gene lost 0 bases and the J gene lost 7 bases, with 9 bases spanning the gap. CDR3 protein: CSARELGFGYTF. The CDR3 bases are TGCAGTGCTAGAGAACTAGGGTTTGGCTACACCTTC.